This T cell receptor beta chain was profiled in a study of cytomegalovirus exposure and HLA in healthy donors. Study-wide results and limits: The authors later found most CMV-associated TCR beta chains appeared HLA-restricted.

Germline loops: CDR1 LNHDA, CDR2 SQIVND (reference sequence). CDR3 length: 14 amino acids. V was clipped by 4 bases and J by 1 base; unmatched bases: 2. Comment on this clone: Its specificity is unknown.

Primers included in the PCR were 60 Vbeta and 13 Jbeta primers. The protocol was immunoSEQ multiplex PCR, while the TCRdb copy is restricted to in-frame clones and leaves out a portion. This table holds about 110,000 clones, 81% found once. The chain combines TRBV19 with TRBJ2-7, with TRBD2 matching 9 bases. Specimen: PBMCs. The clonotype comes from a man aged 25-45 years in good health and CMV-seronegative. CDR3 sequence: CASSTSGKSYEQYF. The DNA for the CDR3 is TGTGCCAGTAGTACTAGCGGGAAATCCTACGAGCAGTACTTC. The complete variable domain, with remaining parts taken from reference TRBV19 and TRBJ2-7, reads DGGITQSPKYLFRKEGQNVTLSCEQNLNHDAMYWYRQDPGQGLRLIYYSQIVNDFQKGDIAEGYSVSREKKESFPLTVTSAQKNPTAFYLCASSTSGKSYEQYFGPGTRLTVT.